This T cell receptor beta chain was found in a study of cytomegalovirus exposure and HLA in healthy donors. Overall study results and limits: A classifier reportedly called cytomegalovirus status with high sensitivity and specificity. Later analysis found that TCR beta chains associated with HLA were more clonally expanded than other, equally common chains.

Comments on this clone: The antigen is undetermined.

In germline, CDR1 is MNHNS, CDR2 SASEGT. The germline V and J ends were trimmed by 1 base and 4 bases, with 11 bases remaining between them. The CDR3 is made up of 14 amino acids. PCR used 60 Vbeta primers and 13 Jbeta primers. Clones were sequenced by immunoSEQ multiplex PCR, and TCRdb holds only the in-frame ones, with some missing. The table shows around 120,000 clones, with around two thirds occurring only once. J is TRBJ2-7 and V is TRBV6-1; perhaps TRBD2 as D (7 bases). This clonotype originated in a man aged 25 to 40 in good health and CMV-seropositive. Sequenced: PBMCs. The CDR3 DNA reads TGTGCCAGCAGTGAAGAAAGGGGGGGGTACGAGCAGTACTTC. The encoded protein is CASSEERGGYEQYF.